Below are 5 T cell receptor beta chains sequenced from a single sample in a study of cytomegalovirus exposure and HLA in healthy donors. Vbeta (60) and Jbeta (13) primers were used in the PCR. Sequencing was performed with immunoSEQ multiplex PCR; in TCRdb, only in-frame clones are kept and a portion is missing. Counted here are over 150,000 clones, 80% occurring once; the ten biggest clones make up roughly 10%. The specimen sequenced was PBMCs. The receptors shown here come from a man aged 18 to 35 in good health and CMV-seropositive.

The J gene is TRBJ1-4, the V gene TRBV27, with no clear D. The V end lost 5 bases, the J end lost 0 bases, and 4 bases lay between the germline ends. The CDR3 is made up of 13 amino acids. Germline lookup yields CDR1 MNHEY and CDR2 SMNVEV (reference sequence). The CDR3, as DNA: TGTGCCAGCAGTACAACAACTAATGAAAAACTGTTTTTT. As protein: CASSTTTNEKLFF.

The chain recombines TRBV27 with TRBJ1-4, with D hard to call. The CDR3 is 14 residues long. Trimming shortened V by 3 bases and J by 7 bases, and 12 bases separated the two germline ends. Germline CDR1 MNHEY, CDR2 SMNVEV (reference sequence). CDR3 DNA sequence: TGTGCCAGCAGTTTTCACGGAGCGGGTGAAAAACTGTTTTTT. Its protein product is CASSFHGAGEKLFF.

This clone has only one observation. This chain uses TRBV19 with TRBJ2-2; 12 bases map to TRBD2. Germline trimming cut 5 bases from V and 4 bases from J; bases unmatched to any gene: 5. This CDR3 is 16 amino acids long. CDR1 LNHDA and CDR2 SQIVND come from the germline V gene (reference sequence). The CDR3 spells CASSWTSGIFTGELFF. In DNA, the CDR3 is TGTGCCAGTAGTTGGACTAGCGGGATCTTCACCGGGGAGCTGTTTTTT.

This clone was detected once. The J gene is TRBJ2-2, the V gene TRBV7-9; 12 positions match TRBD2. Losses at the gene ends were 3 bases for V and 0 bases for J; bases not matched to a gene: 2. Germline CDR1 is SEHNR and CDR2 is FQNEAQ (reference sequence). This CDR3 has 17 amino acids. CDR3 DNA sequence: TGTGCCAGCAGCTTCCGGACTAGCGGGACGAACACCGGGGAGCTGTTTTTT. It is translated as CASSFRTSGTNTGELFF.

The CDR3 protein is CASSPSTGELFF. Written as DNA, the CDR3 is TGCGCCAGCAGCCCGTCCACCGGGGAGCTGTTTTTT. The rearrangement joins TRBV4-1 to TRBJ2-2, with D hard to call. Trimming pared 4 bases from V and 4 bases from J, leaving 4 bases between. The CDR3 length is 12 residues. Germline V lookup: CDR1 MGHRA, CDR2 YSYEKL.